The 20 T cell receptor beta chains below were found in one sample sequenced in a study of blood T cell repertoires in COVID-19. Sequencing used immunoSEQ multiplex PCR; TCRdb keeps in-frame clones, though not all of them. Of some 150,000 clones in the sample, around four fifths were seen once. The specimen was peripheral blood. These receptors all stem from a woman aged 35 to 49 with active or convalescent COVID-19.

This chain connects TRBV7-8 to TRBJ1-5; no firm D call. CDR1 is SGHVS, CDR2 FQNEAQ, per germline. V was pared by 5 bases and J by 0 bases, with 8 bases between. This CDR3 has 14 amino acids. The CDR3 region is CASSHSNSNQPQHF. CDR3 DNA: TGTGCCAGCAGCCACAGCAATAGCAATCAGCCCCAGCATTTT.

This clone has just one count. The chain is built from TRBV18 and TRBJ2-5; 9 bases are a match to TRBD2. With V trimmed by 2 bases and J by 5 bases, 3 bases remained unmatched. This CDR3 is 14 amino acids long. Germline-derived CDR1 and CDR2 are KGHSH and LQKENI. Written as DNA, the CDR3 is TGTGCCAGCTCACCAAGCGGGGGGAGCGAGACCCAGTACTTC. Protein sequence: CASSPSGGSETQYF.

The CDR3 DNA reads as TGTGCCAGCAGTCCCTTCAATCAGCCCCAGCATTTT. It codes for CASSPFNQPQHF. The rearrangement links TRBV28 to TRBJ1-5; the D is unclear. Germline CDR1 and CDR2: MDHEN and SYDVKM. Trimming took off 5 bases at V and 3 bases at J, with 5 bases between the two ends. This CDR3 is built from 12 residues.

CDR3 nucleotides: TGTGCCATCAGTGACAAATCCTCTATGAACACTGAAGCTTTCTTT. This codes for CAISDKSSMNTEAFF. The chain links TRBV10-3 to TRBJ1-1; D is uncertain. Trimming removed 3 bases from V and 0 bases from J, with 11 bases in between. Germline CDR1 is ENHRY and CDR2 is SYGVKD. The CDR3 loop spans 15 amino acids.

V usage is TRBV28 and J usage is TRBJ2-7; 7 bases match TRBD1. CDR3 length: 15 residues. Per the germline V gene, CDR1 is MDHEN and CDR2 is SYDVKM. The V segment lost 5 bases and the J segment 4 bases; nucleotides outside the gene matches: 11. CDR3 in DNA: TGTGCCAGCAGTCCATACCGGGACAGTTCTTACGAGCAGTACTTC. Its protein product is CASSPYRDSSYEQYF.

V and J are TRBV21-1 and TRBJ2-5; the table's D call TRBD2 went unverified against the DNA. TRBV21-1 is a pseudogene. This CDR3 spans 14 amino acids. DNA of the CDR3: TGTGCCAGCAGCATCGGGGGAGAGAAAGAGACCCAGTACTTC. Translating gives CASSIGGEKETQYF.

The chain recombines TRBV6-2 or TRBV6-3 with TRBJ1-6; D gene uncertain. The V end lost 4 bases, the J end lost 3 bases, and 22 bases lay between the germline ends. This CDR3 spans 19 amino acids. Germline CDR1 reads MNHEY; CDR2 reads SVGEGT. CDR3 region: CASSSYNGGSGLYNSPLHF. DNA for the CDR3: TGTGCCAGCAGTTCATACAACGGCGGTAGCGGGCTCTATAATTCACCCCTCCACTTT.

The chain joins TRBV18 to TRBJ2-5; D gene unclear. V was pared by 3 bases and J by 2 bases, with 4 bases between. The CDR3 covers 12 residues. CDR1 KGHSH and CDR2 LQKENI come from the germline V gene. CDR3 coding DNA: TGTGCCAGCTCACCCAATCAAGAGACCCAGTACTTC. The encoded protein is CASSPNQETQYF.

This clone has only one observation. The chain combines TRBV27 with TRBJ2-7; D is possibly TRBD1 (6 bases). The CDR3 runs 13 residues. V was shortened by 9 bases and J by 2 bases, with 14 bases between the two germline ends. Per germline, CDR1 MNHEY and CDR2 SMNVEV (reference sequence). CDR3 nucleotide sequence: TGTGCCAGTAGGAAGACAGGAGCCTACGAGCAGTACTTC. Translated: CASRKTGAYEQYF.

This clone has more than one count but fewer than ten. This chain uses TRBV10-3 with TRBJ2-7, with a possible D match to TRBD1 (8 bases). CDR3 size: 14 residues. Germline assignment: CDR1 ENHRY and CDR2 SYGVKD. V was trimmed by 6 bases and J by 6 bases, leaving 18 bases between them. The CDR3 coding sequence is TGTGCCATCAGGGCGGGGGACAGGCGGGCCGAGCAGTACTTC. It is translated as CAIRAGDRRAEQYF.

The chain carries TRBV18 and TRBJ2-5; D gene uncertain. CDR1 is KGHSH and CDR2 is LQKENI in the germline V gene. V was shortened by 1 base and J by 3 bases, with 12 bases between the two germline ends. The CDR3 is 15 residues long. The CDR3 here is CASSPRGNSKETQYF. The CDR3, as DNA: TGTGCCAGCTCACCACGTGGCAATTCAAAAGAGACCCAGTACTTC.

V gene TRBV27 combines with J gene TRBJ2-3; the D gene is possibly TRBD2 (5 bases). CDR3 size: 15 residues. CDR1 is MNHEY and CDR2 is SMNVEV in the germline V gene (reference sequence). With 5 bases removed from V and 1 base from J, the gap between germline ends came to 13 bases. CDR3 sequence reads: CASSRTERGTDTQYF. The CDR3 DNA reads TGTGCCAGCAGTAGGACGGAGAGGGGCACAGATACGCAGTATTTT.

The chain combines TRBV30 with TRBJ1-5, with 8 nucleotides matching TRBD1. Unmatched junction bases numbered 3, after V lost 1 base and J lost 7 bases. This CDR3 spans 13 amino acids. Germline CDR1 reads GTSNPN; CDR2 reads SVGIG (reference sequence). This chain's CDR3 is CAWSGHRGQPQHF. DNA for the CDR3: TGTGCCTGGAGTGGACACAGGGGGCAGCCCCAGCATTTT.

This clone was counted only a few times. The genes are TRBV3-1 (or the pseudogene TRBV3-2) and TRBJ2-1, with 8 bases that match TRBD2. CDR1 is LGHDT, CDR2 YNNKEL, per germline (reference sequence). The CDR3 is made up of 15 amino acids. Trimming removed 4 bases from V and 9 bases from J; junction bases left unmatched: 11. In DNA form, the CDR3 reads TGTGCCAGCAGCCCGCGGGCGGGGGGTGCCACTGAGCAGTTCTTC. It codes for CASSPRAGGATEQFF.

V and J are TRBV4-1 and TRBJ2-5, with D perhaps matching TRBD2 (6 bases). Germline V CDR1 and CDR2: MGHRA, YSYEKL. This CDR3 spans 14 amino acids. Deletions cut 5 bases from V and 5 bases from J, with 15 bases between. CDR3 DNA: TGCGCCAGCAGCTCATCGAGCGGGTGGGAGACCCAGTACTTC. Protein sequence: CASSSSSGWETQYF.

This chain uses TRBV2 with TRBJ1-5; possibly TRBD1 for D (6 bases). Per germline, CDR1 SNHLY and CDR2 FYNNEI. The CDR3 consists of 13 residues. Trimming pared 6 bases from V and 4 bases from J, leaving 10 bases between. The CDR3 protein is CASSPGDNQPQHF. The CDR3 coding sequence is TGTGCCAGCAGCCCAGGGGATAATCAGCCCCAGCATTTT. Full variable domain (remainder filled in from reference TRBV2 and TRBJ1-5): EPEVTQTPSHQVTQMGQEVILRCVPISNHLYFYWYRQILGQKVEFLVSFYNNEISEKSEIFDDQFSVERPDGSNFTLKIRSTKLEDSAMYFCASSPGDNQPQHFGDGTRLSIL.

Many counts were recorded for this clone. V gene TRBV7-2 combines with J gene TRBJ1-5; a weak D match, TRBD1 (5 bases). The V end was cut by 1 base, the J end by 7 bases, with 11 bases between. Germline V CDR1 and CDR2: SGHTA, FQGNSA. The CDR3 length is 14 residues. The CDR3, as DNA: TGTGCCAGCAGCTTAGGGGACTGGAGGCAGCCCCAGCATTTT. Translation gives CASSLGDWRQPQHF.

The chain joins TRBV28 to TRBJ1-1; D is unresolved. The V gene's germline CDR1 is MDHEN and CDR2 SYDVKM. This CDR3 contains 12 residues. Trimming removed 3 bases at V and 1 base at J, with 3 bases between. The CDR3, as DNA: TGTGCCAGCAGTTTGAGGAACACTGAAGCTTTCTTT. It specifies CASSLRNTEAFF.

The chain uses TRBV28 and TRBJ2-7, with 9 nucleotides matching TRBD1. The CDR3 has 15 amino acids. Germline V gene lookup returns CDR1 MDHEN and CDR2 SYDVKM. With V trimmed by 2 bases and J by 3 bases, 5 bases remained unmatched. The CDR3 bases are TGTGCCAGCAGTTTAAGAGGGACAGGGAACTACGAGCAGTACTTC. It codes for CASSLRGTGNYEQYF.

The CDR3 coding sequence is TGTGCCAGCAGCGTGCTATCGGGACAGGGGGAGACCCAGTACTTC. Translation gives CASSVLSGQGETQYF. The chain has TRBV11-2 and TRBJ2-5, with 10 nucleotides matching TRBD1. The CDR3 has 15 residues. Trimming removed 5 bases from V and 5 bases from J; junction bases left unmatched: 8. Germline V CDR1 and CDR2: SGHAT, FQNNGV.